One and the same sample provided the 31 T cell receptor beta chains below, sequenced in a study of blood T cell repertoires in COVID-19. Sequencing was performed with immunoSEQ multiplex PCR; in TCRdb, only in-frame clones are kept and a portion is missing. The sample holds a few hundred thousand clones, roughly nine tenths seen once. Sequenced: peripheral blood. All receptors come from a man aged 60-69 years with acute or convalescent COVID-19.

The CDR3 spells CSVTGTSHGEQFF. Here the CDR3 DNA reads TGCAGCGTGACCGGGACTAGCCATGGGGAGCAGTTCTTC. This chain joins TRBV29-1 and TRBJ2-1, with TRBD2 identical over 9 bases. The CDR3 contains 13 residues. V shed 6 bases and J 10 bases; nucleotides not matched to a gene: 10. The germline V gene encodes CDR1 SQVTM and CDR2 ANQGSEA.

CDR3 amino acids: CASSPEEDTQYF. The CDR3 nucleotides are TGTGCCAGCAGTCCTGAGGAAGATACGCAGTATTTT. This chain links TRBV6-5 with TRBJ2-3; unclear D gene. Trimming took 5 bases from V and 5 from J, leaving 8 bases between them. The CDR3 is 12 residues long. Germline V gene lookup returns CDR1 MNHEY and CDR2 SVGAGI.

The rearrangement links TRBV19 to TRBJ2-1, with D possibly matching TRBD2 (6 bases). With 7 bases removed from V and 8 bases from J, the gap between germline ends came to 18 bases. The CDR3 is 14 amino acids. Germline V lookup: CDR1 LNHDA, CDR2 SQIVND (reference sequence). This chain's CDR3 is CASTLTRGWDEQFF. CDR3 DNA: TGTGCCAGTACCCTCACACGGGGGTGGGATGAGCAGTTCTTC. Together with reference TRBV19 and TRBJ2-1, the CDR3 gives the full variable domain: DGGITQSPKYLFRKEGQNVTLSCEQNLNHDAMYWYRQDPGQGLRLIYYSQIVNDFQKGDIAEGYSVSREKKESFPLTVTSAQKNPTAFYLCASTLTRGWDEQFFGPGTRLTVL.

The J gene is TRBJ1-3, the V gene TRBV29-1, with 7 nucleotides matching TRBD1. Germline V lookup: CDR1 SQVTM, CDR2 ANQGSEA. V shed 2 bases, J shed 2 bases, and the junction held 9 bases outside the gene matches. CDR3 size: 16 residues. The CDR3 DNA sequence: TGCAGCGTTGAAAAGGCCGACAGGGAAGCTGGAAACACCATATATTTT. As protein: CSVEKADREAGNTIYF.

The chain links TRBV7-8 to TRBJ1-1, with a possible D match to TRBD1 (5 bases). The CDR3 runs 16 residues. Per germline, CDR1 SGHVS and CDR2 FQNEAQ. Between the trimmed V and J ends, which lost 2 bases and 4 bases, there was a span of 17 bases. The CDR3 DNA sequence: TGTGCCAGCAGCTTATTGGGATCGGGGGTCCCCACTGAAGCTTTCTTT. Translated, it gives CASSLLGSGVPTEAFF. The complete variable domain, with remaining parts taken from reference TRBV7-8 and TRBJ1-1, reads GAGVSQSPRYKVAKRGQDVALRCDPISGHVSLFWYQQALGQGPEFLTYFQNEAQLDKSGLPSDRFFAERPEGSVSTLKIQRTQQEDSAVYLCASSLLGSGVPTEAFFGQGTRLTVV.

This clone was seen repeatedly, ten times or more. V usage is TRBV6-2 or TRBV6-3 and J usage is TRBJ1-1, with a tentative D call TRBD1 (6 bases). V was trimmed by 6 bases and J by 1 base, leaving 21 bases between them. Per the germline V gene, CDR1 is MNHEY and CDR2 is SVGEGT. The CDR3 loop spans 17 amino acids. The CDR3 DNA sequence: TGTGCCAGCAGCTCGATCGGACAGAGCTCCCAGAACACTGAAGCTTTCTTT. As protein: CASSSIGQSSQNTEAFF.

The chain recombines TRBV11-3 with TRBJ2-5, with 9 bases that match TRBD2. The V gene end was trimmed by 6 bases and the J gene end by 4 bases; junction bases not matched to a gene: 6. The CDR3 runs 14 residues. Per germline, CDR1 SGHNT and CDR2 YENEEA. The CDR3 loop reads CASRAGTSSETQYF. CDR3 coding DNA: TGTGCCAGCAGAGCCGGGACTAGCTCAGAGACCCAGTACTTC.

The CDR3 reads CASSWGHNNNEQFF. The CDR3 DNA reads as TGTGCCAGTAGCTGGGGACACAACAACAATGAGCAGTTCTTC. The J gene is TRBJ2-1, the V gene TRBV19; the D gene is possibly TRBD1 (6 bases). With 6 bases removed from V and 5 bases from J, the gap between germline ends came to 14 bases. CDR1 and CDR2 (germline): LNHDA, SQIVND (reference sequence). This CDR3 contains 14 residues.

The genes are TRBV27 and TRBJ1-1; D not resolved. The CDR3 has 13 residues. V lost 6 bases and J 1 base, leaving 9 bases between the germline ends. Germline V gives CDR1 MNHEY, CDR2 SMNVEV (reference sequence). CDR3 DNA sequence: TGTGCCAGCAGAAACACCGCGAACACTGAAGCTTTCTTT. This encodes CASRNTANTEAFF.

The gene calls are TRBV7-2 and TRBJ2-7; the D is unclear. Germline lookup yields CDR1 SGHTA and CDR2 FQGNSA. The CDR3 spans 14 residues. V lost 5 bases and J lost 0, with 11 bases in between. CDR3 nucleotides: TGTGCCAGCAGCCCCCCTTTTCGCTCCTACGAGCAGTACTTC. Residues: CASSPPFRSYEQYF.

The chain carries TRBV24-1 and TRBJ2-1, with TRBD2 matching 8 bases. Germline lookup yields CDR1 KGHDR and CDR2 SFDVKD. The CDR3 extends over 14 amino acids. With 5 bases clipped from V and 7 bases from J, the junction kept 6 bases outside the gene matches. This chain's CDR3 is CATSVGLAGNEQFF. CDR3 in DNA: TGTGCCACCAGTGTCGGACTAGCTGGGAATGAGCAGTTCTTC.

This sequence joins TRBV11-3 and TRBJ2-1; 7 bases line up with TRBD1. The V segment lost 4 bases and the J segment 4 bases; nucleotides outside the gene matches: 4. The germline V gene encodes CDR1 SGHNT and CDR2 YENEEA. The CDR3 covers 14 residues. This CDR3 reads CASSSGQEYNEQFF. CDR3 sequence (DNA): TGTGCCAGCAGCTCCGGACAGGAATACAATGAGCAGTTCTTC.

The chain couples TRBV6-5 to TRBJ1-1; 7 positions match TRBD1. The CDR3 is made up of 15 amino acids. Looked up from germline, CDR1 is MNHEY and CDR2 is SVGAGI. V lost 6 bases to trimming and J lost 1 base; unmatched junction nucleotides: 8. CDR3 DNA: TGTGCCAGCAGACCAGACAGGGCGGGGAACACTGAAGCTTTCTTT. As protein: CASRPDRAGNTEAFF.

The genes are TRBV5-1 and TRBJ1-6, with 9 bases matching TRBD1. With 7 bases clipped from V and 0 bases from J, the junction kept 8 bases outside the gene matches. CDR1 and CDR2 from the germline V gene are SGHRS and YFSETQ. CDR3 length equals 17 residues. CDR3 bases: TGCGCCAGCCGTCCCGGGACAGGGTCCTCCTATAATTCACCCCTCCACTTT. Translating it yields CASRPGTGSSYNSPLHF.

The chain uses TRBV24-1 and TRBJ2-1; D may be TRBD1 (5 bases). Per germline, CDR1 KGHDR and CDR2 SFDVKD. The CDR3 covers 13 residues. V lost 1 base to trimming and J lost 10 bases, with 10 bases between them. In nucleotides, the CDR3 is TGTGCCACCAGTGATTTACGTACAGGAGAGCAGTTCTTC. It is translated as CATSDLRTGEQFF.

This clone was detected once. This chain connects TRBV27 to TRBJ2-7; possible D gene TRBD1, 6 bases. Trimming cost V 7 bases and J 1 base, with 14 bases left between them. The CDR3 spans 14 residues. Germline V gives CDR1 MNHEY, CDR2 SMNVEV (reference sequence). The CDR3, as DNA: TGTGCCAGCACCCCCTCAGGGGCTTCCTACGAGCAGTACTTC. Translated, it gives CASTPSGASYEQYF.

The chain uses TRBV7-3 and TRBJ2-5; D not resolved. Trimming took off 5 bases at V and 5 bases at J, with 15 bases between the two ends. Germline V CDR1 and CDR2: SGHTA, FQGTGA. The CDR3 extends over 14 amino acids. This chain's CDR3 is CASSPRFGWETQYF. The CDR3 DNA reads TGTGCCAGCAGCCCGCGATTTGGTTGGGAGACCCAGTACTTC.

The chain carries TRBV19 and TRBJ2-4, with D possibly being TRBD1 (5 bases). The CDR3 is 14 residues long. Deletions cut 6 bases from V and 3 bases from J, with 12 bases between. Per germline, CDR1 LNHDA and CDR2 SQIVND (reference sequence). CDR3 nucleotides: TGTGCCAGTAGGGGGCTAGGGGACAAAAACATTCAGTACTTC. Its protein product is CASRGLGDKNIQYF.

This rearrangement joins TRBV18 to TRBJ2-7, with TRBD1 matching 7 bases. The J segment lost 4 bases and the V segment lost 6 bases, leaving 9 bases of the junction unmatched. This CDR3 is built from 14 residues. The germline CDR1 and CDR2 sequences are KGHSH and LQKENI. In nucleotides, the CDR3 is TGTGCCAGCTCCGGACAGGTTCTGGCGTACGAGCAGTACTTC. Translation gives CASSGQVLAYEQYF.

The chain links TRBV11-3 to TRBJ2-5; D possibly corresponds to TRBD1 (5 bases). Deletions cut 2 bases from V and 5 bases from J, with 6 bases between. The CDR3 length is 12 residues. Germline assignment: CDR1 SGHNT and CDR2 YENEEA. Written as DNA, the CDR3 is TGTGCCAGCAGCTTATCAGGGGAGACCCAGTACTTC. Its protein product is CASSLSGETQYF.

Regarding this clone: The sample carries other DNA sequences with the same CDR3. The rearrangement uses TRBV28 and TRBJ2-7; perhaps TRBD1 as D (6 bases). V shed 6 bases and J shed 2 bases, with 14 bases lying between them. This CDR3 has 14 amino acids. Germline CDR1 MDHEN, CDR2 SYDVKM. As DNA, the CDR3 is TGTGCCAGCAGGGCTGACAGGCCTCCCTACGAGCAGTACTTC. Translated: CASRADRPPYEQYF.

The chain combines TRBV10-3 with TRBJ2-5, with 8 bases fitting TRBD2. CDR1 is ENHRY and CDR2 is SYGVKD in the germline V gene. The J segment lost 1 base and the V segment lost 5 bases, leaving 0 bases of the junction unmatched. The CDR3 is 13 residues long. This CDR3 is CAISSGGQETQYF. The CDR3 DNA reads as TGTGCCATCAGTAGCGGGGGCCAAGAGACCCAGTACTTC.

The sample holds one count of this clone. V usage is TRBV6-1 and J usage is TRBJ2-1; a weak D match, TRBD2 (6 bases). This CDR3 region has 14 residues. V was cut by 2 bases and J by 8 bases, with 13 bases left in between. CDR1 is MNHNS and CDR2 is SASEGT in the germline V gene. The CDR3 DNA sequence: TGTGCCAGCAGTGAAAGGTCTAGGGAGGATGAGCAGTTCTTC. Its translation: CASSERSREDEQFF.

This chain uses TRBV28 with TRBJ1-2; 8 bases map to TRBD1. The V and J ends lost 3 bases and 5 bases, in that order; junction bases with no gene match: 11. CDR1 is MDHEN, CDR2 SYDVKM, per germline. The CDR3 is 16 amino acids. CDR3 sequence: CASSLITGGQGYGYTF. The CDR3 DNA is TGTGCCAGCAGTTTGATTACAGGGGGTCAGGGGTATGGCTACACCTTC.

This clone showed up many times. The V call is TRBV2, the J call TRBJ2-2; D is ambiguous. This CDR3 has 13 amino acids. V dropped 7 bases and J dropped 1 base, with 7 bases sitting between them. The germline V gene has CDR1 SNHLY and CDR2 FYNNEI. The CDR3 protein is CASTSQNTGELFF. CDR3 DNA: TGTGCCAGCACCTCACAGAACACCGGGGAGCTGTTTTTT.

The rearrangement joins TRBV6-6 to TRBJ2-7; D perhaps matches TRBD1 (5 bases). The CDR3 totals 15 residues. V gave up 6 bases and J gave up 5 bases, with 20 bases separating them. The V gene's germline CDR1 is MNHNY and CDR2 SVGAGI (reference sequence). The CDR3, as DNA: TGTGCCAGCAGGCCCGTGGGGCCAGGGAAGGACGAGCAGTACTTC. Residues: CASRPVGPGKDEQYF.

The CDR3 loop reads CASSQESLFSYNEQFF. In DNA form, the CDR3 reads TGCGCCAGCAGCCAAGAATCCCTCTTCTCCTACAATGAGCAGTTCTTC. The chain recombines TRBV4-3 with TRBJ2-1; no firm D call. CDR1 and CDR2 (germline): LGHNA, YSLEER. The CDR3 length is 16 residues. The ends were cut back, 0 bases at V and 0 bases at J, with 9 bases in the middle.

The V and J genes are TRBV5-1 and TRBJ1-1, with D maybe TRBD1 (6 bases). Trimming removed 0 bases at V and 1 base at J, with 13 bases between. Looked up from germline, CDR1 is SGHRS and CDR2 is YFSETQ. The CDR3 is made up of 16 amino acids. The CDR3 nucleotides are TGCGCCAGCAGCTTGGCTCAGGACAGCGGGAACACTGAAGCTTTCTTT. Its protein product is CASSLAQDSGNTEAFF.

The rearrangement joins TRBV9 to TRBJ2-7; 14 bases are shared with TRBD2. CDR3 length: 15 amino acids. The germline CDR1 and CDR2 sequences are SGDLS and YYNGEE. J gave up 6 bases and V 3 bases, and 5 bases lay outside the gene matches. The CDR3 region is CASSAGLAGEGEQYF. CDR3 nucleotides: TGTGCCAGCAGCGCGGGACTAGCGGGAGAGGGCGAGCAGTACTTC.

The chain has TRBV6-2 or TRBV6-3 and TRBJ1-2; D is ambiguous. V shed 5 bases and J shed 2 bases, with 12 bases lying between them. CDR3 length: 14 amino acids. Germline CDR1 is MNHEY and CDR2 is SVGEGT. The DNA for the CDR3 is TGTGCCAGCAGTATCTCGGCGGCGAACTATGGCTACACCTTC. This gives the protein CASSISAANYGYTF.

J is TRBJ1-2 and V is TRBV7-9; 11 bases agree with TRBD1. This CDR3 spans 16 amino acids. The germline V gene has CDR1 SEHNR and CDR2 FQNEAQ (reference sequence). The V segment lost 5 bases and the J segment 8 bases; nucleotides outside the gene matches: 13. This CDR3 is CASSRPGTGGEGGYTF. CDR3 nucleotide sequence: TGTGCCAGCAGCCGTCCCGGGACAGGGGGGGAAGGAGGCTACACCTTC.